This entry features one T cell receptor (beta chain) sequence. Its target is unknown. A much more abundant neighbour one base away suggests this may be a read error. MiXCR, applied by TCRdb to the reads, yields one record per CDR3 protein. Among hundreds of thousands of distinct CDR3 sequences listed, approximately 32% were seen once. This sample was included in a study of T cell repertoires in cytomegalovirus infection. Study-level information: Recently identified HLA-C-restricted CMV epitopes were among the peptides used. It was the public TCR beta signatures that indicated both CMV infection and matching HLA type.

The CDR3 has 14 amino acids. Germline loops: CDR1 SEHNR, CDR2 FQNEAQ (reference sequence). General study results and limits: HLA-C-restricted CMV-specific TCR beta clonotypes were dominant in the ex vivo response.

This clonotype was obtained from a human donor in good health (CMV status not recorded). Some clones in this sample may be carry-over from other donors' samples. The V gene is TRBV7-9, the J gene TRBJ2-1; D is uncertain. The material was cultured CD8+ T cells from PBMCs, obtained from culture after CMV antigen stimulation. CDR3 sequence: CASGLSGINNEQFF. As DNA, the CDR3 is TGTGCCAGCGGCTTATCGGGCATTAACAATGAGCAGTTCTTC.